This T cell receptor (beta chain) was sequenced during a study of identical twins. TCRdb used MiXCR to reprocess the 5' RACE reads, holding one entry per CDR3 protein. The data show over 200,000 distinct CDR3 sequences, with around a tenth seen just once and 5.1% held by the top ten. Study-level points and caveats: An excess of low generation probability was shown by twin-shared out-of-frame alpha sequences.

The CDR3 consists of 14 residues. Between the trimmed V and J ends, which lost 8 bases and 4 bases, there was a span of 15 bases. Germline CDR1 LGHNA, CDR2 YSLEER. Points on this clonotype: Its antigen is unknown.

V is TRBV4-3 and J is TRBJ2-1; the D gene could be TRBD1 or TRBD2 (5 bases each). Sequenced material: memory (CD45RO+) T cells sorted from blood. The clonotype comes from a woman between 18 and 30 years old in good health. The CDR3 region is CASHPGWGYNEQFF. The CDR3, as DNA: TGCGCCAGCCACCCGGGCTGGGGGTACAATGAGCAGTTCTTC.